A selection of T cell receptor beta chains follows, all from one sample in a study of T-cell memory formation after mild COVID-19. TCRdb redid the calling of the 5' RACE reads with MiXCR, one entry per CDR3 protein. Among roughly 450,000 distinct CDR3 sequences listed, approximately 18% were seen once. Source material: PBMCs or a T cell subset sorted from them (not recorded which). The source is an adult woman who had mild COVID-19 (a few samples of this study predate the infection). Cell type and time point are not known. CDR3s include the opening cysteine and the closing phenylalanine or tryptophan. Each record gives: clone size, J gene, D gene, V gene, CDR3 DNA, CDR3 protein. The D gene is left open where the match is weak. Rows may omit the clone size; those that give it use once, few, many or a size class.

abundance: few
j_gene: TRBJ2-3
d_gene: .
v_gene: TRBV4-3
CDR3nt: TGCGCCAGCAGCCAAGATATGGGGGGCACAGATACGCAGTATTTT
CDR3aa: CASSQDMGGTDTQYF

abundance: .
j_gene: TRBJ2-7
d_gene: .
v_gene: TRBV12-3/TRBV12-4
CDR3nt: TGTGCCAGCAGTTTACCAGGATACTACGAGCAGTACTTC
CDR3aa: CASSLPGYYEQYF

abundance: .
j_gene: TRBJ2-3
d_gene: TRBD2
v_gene: TRBV7-9
CDR3nt: TGTGCCAGCAGCTCCCCTCTAGCGGGGGGGCCTCATACGCAGTATTTT
CDR3aa: CASSSPLAGGPHTQYF

abundance: .
j_gene: TRBJ2-7
d_gene: TRBD2
v_gene: TRBV6-2/TRBV6-3
CDR3nt: TGTGCCAGCAGCCCAACTAGCGGGAGAGCCAACGAGCAGTACTTC
CDR3aa: CASSPTSGRANEQYF

abundance: few
j_gene: TRBJ1-3
d_gene: .
v_gene: TRBV4-3
CDR3nt: TGCGCCAGCAGCCAAGATCACTTCTCTGGAAACACCATATATTTT
CDR3aa: CASSQDHFSGNTIYF

abundance: few
j_gene: TRBJ2-7
d_gene: TRBD1
v_gene: TRBV10-3
CDR3nt: TGTGCCATCAGTCCCCGGGACAGGGGCAACGAGCAGTACTTC
CDR3aa: CAISPRDRGNEQYF

abundance: few
j_gene: TRBJ1-1
d_gene: .
v_gene: TRBV5-5
CDR3nt: TGTGCCAGCAGCTTAGACATAGTGAACACTGAAGCTTTCTTT
CDR3aa: CASSLDIVNTEAFF

abundance: .
j_gene: TRBJ1-1
d_gene: .
v_gene: TRBV5-1
CDR3nt: TGCGCCAGCAGCTCAGGACACGGTCTGAACACTGAAGCTTTCTTT
CDR3aa: CASSSGHGLNTEAFF

abundance: few
j_gene: TRBJ2-7
d_gene: .
v_gene: TRBV4-3
CDR3nt: TGCGCCAGCAGCCAATCCCACAAGCGCGAGCAGTACTTC
CDR3aa: CASSQSHKREQYF

abundance: .
j_gene: TRBJ2-2
d_gene: .
v_gene: TRBV10-3
CDR3nt: TGTGCCATCAGTGTCTCTCCAGAACAATGGACCGGGGAGCTGTTTTTT
CDR3aa: CAISVSPEQWTGELFF

abundance: .
j_gene: TRBJ1-5
d_gene: .
v_gene: TRBV12-3/TRBV12-4
CDR3nt: TGTGCCAGCAGTCCACAGGCGCTCCATCAGCCCCAGCATTTT
CDR3aa: CASSPQALHQPQHF

abundance: few
j_gene: TRBJ2-1
d_gene: .
v_gene: TRBV7-9
CDR3nt: TGTGCCAGCAGCTTCTCTTTGGGGGAGCAGTTCTTC
CDR3aa: CASSFSLGEQFF

abundance: .
j_gene: TRBJ1-1
d_gene: .
v_gene: TRBV27
CDR3nt: TGTGCCAGCAGTTATCAGGGAATTGCTGAAGCTTTCTTT
CDR3aa: CASSYQGIAEAFF

abundance: few
j_gene: TRBJ2-7
d_gene: .
v_gene: TRBV5-1
CDR3nt: TGCGCCAGCAGCTTGGTGGGCCAGCAGTACTTC
CDR3aa: CASSLVGQQYF

abundance: .
j_gene: TRBJ1-2
d_gene: .
v_gene: TRBV15
CDR3nt: TGTGCCACCAGCAGAGTTTCCTCAAGGGATGGCTACACCTTC
CDR3aa: CATSRVSSRDGYTF

abundance: .
j_gene: TRBJ2-7
d_gene: TRBD1
v_gene: TRBV11-2
CDR3nt: TGTGCCAGCAGCTTAGGGGACAGGCCATCCTACGAGCAGTACTTC
CDR3aa: CASSLGDRPSYEQYF

abundance: few
j_gene: TRBJ2-2
d_gene: .
v_gene: TRBV6-1
CDR3nt: TGTGCCAGCAGGGGGCTCGCGAACACCGGGGAGCTGTTTTTT
CDR3aa: CASRGLANTGELFF

abundance: .
j_gene: TRBJ2-7
d_gene: .
v_gene: TRBV7-9
CDR3nt: TGTGCCAGCAGCTCCGGATGGGACGGGACCTACGAGCAGTACTTC
CDR3aa: CASSSGWDGTYEQYF

abundance: .
j_gene: TRBJ1-5
d_gene: TRBD1
v_gene: TRBV5-5
CDR3nt: TGTGCCAGCAGCGAGGGACAGGGAAGGTGGGATCAGCCCCAGCATTTT
CDR3aa: CASSEGQGRWDQPQHF

abundance: few
j_gene: TRBJ2-1
d_gene: .
v_gene: TRBV4-2
CDR3nt: TGTGCCAGCCACGCCCAAGCGGAGGAGGAGAATGAGCAGTTCTTC
CDR3aa: CASHAQAEEENEQFF

abundance: few
j_gene: TRBJ2-5
d_gene: .
v_gene: TRBV15
CDR3nt: TGTGCCACCAGCGGGGGCCGGGAGACCCAGTACTTC
CDR3aa: CATSGGRETQYF

abundance: .
j_gene: TRBJ2-7
d_gene: TRBD1
v_gene: TRBV29-1
CDR3nt: TGCAGCTTAACGCTCGGGACAGGGGGCGACGAGCAGTACTTC
CDR3aa: CSLTLGTGGDEQYF

abundance: few
j_gene: TRBJ2-7
d_gene: .
v_gene: TRBV7-9
CDR3nt: TGTGCCAGCAGCTCTGACAGGACCTACGAGCAGTACTTC
CDR3aa: CASSSDRTYEQYF

abundance: few
j_gene: TRBJ2-1
d_gene: .
v_gene: TRBV10-3
CDR3nt: TGTGCCATCACCCCAGGAGCTCCCCAGGACTACAATGAGCAGTTCTTC
CDR3aa: CAITPGAPQDYNEQFF

abundance: .
j_gene: TRBJ1-1
d_gene: .
v_gene: TRBV7-2
CDR3nt: TGTGCCAGCAGCTTGAGGAGAACGAACACTGAAGCTTTCTTT
CDR3aa: CASSLRRTNTEAFF

abundance: .
j_gene: TRBJ1-2
d_gene: .
v_gene: TRBV14
CDR3nt: TGTGCCAGCAGCGCGTACAGGGTTGGCGGCTACACCTTC
CDR3aa: CASSAYRVGGYTF

abundance: many
j_gene: TRBJ2-2
d_gene: .
v_gene: TRBV19
CDR3nt: TGTGCCAGTGGACAGCTCGGGGAGCTGTTTTTT
CDR3aa: CASGQLGELFF

abundance: .
j_gene: TRBJ1-2
d_gene: TRBD1
v_gene: TRBV30
CDR3nt: TGTGCCTGGGCGACAGGGGACTATGGCTACACCTTC
CDR3aa: CAWATGDYGYTF

abundance: few
j_gene: TRBJ1-2
d_gene: TRBD1
v_gene: TRBV12-3/TRBV12-4
CDR3nt: TGTGCCAGCAGACGGGACAGCGATTATGGCTACACCTTC
CDR3aa: CASRRDSDYGYTF

abundance: few
j_gene: TRBJ2-7
d_gene: .
v_gene: TRBV18
CDR3nt: TGTGCCAGCTCACCATACGGGCCATCCTACGAGCAGTACTTC
CDR3aa: CASSPYGPSYEQYF

abundance: .
j_gene: TRBJ1-2
d_gene: .
v_gene: TRBV9
CDR3nt: TGTGCCAGCACTCCCCCCGGGCCACTAGGCTACACCTTC
CDR3aa: CASTPPGPLGYTF

abundance: few
j_gene: TRBJ2-1
d_gene: TRBD1
v_gene: TRBV5-4
CDR3nt: TGTGCCAGCAGCTTGGGAACAGGGGGGCAGTTCTTC
CDR3aa: CASSLGTGGQFF

abundance: .
j_gene: TRBJ1-2
d_gene: TRBD1
v_gene: TRBV3-1
CDR3nt: TGTGCCAGCAGCCAAGCGCCGACACCCAGGGGGTATGGCTACACCTTC
CDR3aa: CASSQAPTPRGYGYTF

abundance: many
j_gene: TRBJ2-3
d_gene: .
v_gene: TRBV9
CDR3nt: TGTGCCAGCAGTGTAGAAGATACGCAGTATTTT
CDR3aa: CASSVEDTQYF

abundance: few
j_gene: TRBJ1-2
d_gene: TRBD1
v_gene: TRBV7-2
CDR3nt: TGTGCCAGCAGCCTCGACAGGGAGGGTGGCTACACCTTC
CDR3aa: CASSLDREGGYTF

abundance: .
j_gene: TRBJ1-4
d_gene: .
v_gene: TRBV12-3/TRBV12-4
CDR3nt: TGTGCCAGCAGTTTAGGACAGGTCGAAAAACTGTTTTTT
CDR3aa: CASSLGQVEKLFF

abundance: .
j_gene: TRBJ2-1
d_gene: .
v_gene: TRBV5-6
CDR3nt: TGTGCCAGCTTCCCCTGGGGGAACAATGAGCAGTTCTTC
CDR3aa: CASFPWGNNEQFF

abundance: .
j_gene: TRBJ2-3
d_gene: TRBD2
v_gene: TRBV5-1
CDR3nt: TGCGCCAGCAGCCGGACTAGCGGGGGGGATACGCAGTATTTT
CDR3aa: CASSRTSGGDTQYF

abundance: few
j_gene: TRBJ2-1
d_gene: .
v_gene: TRBV3-1
CDR3nt: TGTGCCAGCAGCCAGAGACTCGGTGGCTACAATGAGCAGTTCTTC
CDR3aa: CASSQRLGGYNEQFF

abundance: few
j_gene: TRBJ2-1
d_gene: TRBD2
v_gene: TRBV12-3/TRBV12-4
CDR3nt: TGTGCCAGCAGTTTATCGCGGGAGGTATCCTACAATGAGCAGTTCTTC
CDR3aa: CASSLSREVSYNEQFF

abundance: many
j_gene: TRBJ1-6
d_gene: TRBD1
v_gene: TRBV30
CDR3nt: TGTGCCTGGACAGGGACAGCCTCCAATTCACCCCTCCACTTT
CDR3aa: CAWTGTASNSPLHF

abundance: .
j_gene: TRBJ2-1
d_gene: TRBD2
v_gene: TRBV7-9
CDR3nt: TGTGCCACCTCCCTGGGACTAGCGGGAAACGGTGAGCAGTTCTTC
CDR3aa: CATSLGLAGNGEQFF

abundance: few
j_gene: TRBJ2-7
d_gene: .
v_gene: TRBV29-1
CDR3nt: TGCAGCGTTGAAGAAGGACACAAAGCCTCCTACGAGCAGTACTTC
CDR3aa: CSVEEGHKASYEQYF

abundance: .
j_gene: TRBJ1-2
d_gene: TRBD1
v_gene: TRBV6-6
CDR3nt: TGTGCCAGCAGTTACCCTACAGGGGGCGAGGGTGATGGCTACACCTTC
CDR3aa: CASSYPTGGEGDGYTF

abundance: few
j_gene: TRBJ1-3
d_gene: .
v_gene: TRBV20-1
CDR3nt: TGCAGTGCTAGTTTCGGGGGTTCAGGAAACACCATATATTTT
CDR3aa: CSASFGGSGNTIYF

abundance: many
j_gene: TRBJ2-7
d_gene: TRBD1
v_gene: TRBV5-4
CDR3nt: TGTGCCAGCAGCCCGGGACAGGGAGACTACGAGCAGTACTTC
CDR3aa: CASSPGQGDYEQYF

abundance: .
j_gene: TRBJ2-2
d_gene: .
v_gene: TRBV19
CDR3nt: TGTGCCAGTACCGTGGACAGGAACACCGGGGAGCTGTTTTTT
CDR3aa: CASTVDRNTGELFF

abundance: .
j_gene: TRBJ2-1
d_gene: TRBD2
v_gene: TRBV12-3/TRBV12-4
CDR3nt: TGTGCCAGCACCCAAGGAGCGGGAGGGAATGAGCAGTTCTTC
CDR3aa: CASTQGAGGNEQFF

abundance: .
j_gene: TRBJ2-7
d_gene: TRBD2
v_gene: TRBV19
CDR3nt: TGTGCCAGTAGTATTGCTGGCGGGGGAGCCTACGAGCAGTACTTC
CDR3aa: CASSIAGGGAYEQYF

abundance: .
j_gene: TRBJ2-5
d_gene: TRBD2
v_gene: TRBV5-6
CDR3nt: TGTGCCAGCAGCGGAGGAGGACTAGCGGGAGGCCAAGAGACCCAGTACTTC
CDR3aa: CASSGGGLAGGQETQYF

abundance: .
j_gene: TRBJ2-1
d_gene: TRBD2
v_gene: TRBV11-2
CDR3nt: TGTGCCAGCAGCTTAGGGACTAGCGCGAACTCCTACAATGAGCAGTTCTTC
CDR3aa: CASSLGTSANSYNEQFF

abundance: .
j_gene: TRBJ1-1
d_gene: .
v_gene: TRBV21-1
CDR3nt: TGTGCCAGCAGCGCGGAGGGGGGCACTGAAGCTTTCTTT
CDR3aa: CASSAEGGTEAFF

abundance: .
j_gene: TRBJ2-3
d_gene: .
v_gene: TRBV3-1
CDR3nt: TGTGCCAGCAGCCCTGGCCCGGGATCTGGGGATACGCAGTATTTT
CDR3aa: CASSPGPGSGDTQYF

abundance: once
j_gene: TRBJ1-6
d_gene: .
v_gene: TRBV14
CDR3nt: TGTGCCAGCAGCCAAGAACCTCGGACAGATAATTCACCCCTCCACTTT
CDR3aa: CASSQEPRTDNSPLHF

abundance: .
j_gene: TRBJ1-1
d_gene: TRBD1
v_gene: TRBV20-1
CDR3nt: TGCAGTGCTAGATTCGGGGGGACAGGGGGCACTGAAGCTTTCTTT
CDR3aa: CSARFGGTGGTEAFF